A single sample is the source of the 15 T cell receptor beta chains below, sequenced in a study of monozygotic twins with inflammatory bowel disease. TCRdb reanalyzed the 5' RACE reads and collapses them to one entry per CDR3 protein, without DNA. Recorded for this sample: about 43,000 distinct CDR3 sequences. Sequencing was carried out using blood. The origin of the receptors is a human donor with ulcerative colitis or Crohn's disease, or a healthy co-twin of an affected twin (not recorded which).

V gene TRBV20-1 combines with J gene TRBJ2-7; TCRdb indicates TRBD1, and absent DNA this call remains unverified. CDR1 is DFQATT and CDR2 is SNEGSKA in the germline V gene (reference sequence). This CDR3 contains 13 residues. The CDR3 is CSRLDSLRGEQYF.

The chain carries TRBV24-1 and TRBJ2-1; TCRdb calls TRBD2, which cannot be checked without DNA. Germline V gene sequence: CDR1 KGHDR, CDR2 SFDVKD. This CDR3 is 13 amino acids long. This CDR3 reads CATSEGGPDEQFF.

The rearrangement links TRBV6-2 or TRBV6-3 to TRBJ1-1; TCRdb selects TRBD1, and the lack of DNA leaves this call unchecked. CDR3 length: 15 residues. Germline V gene data show CDR1 as MNHEY and CDR2 as SVGEGT. CDR3 sequence: CASSHRQPGNTEAFF.

V gene TRBV13 combines with J gene TRBJ1-2; TCRdb reports TRBD1, a call that lacks DNA to check it against. Per the germline V gene, CDR1 is PRHDT and CDR2 is FYEKMQ (reference sequence). The CDR3 extends over 15 amino acids. CDR3 in amino acids: CASSLVQGANYGYTF.

The CDR3 loop is CSARARGFNYGYTF. The rearrangement joins TRBV20-1 to TRBJ1-2. Germline V CDR1 and CDR2: DFQATT, SNEGSKA (reference sequence). The CDR3 covers 14 residues.

The chain couples TRBV29-1 to TRBJ1-1; the TRBD1 assignment by TCRdb is unverifiable without DNA. This CDR3 region has 12 residues. CDR1 SQVTM and CDR2 ANQGSEA come from the germline V gene. The CDR3: CSVSLAGGQAFF.

J is TRBJ1-1 and V is TRBV18. Germline CDR1 and CDR2: KGHSH and LQKENI. The CDR3 runs to 12 residues. The CDR3 here is CASSPAGTEAFF.

CDR3 protein: CASSLDYGSSSYEQYF. The V call is TRBV11-2, the J call TRBJ2-7. This CDR3 has 16 amino acids. Germline V CDR1 and CDR2: SGHAT, FQNNGV.

The rearrangement joins TRBV5-1 to TRBJ2-3; absent DNA, TCRdb's TRBD1 call cannot be checked. The CDR3 covers 15 residues. In germline, CDR1 is SGHRS, CDR2 YFSETQ. The CDR3 region is CASINYGQGTDTQYF.

The chain joins TRBV2 to TRBJ1-1; TCRdb designates TRBD1, a call that cannot be tested without DNA. This CDR3 is built from 12 residues. The V gene's germline CDR1 is SNHLY and CDR2 FYNNEI. CDR3 protein: CASSPGPGGAFF.

The J gene is TRBJ1-2, the V gene TRBV6-1; the TCRdb D gene call, TRBD1, has no DNA to confirm it. CDR1 and CDR2 (germline): MNHNS, SASEGT. The CDR3 is made up of 15 amino acids. The CDR3 sequence: CASTLRQGLDYGYTF.

Here the CDR3 reads CASAGPGDNEKLFF. The chain links TRBV5-6 to TRBJ1-4; TCRdb indicates TRBD1, and absent DNA this call remains unverified. Germline V gives CDR1 SGHDT, CDR2 YYEEEE. The CDR3 extends over 14 amino acids.

The chain is built from TRBV3-1 and TRBJ2-7; lacking DNA, the TRBD2 call made by TCRdb goes unchecked. The germline V gene has CDR1 LGHDT and CDR2 YNNKEL (reference sequence). The CDR3 loop spans 16 amino acids. The CDR3 sequence: CASSQVSGLGVGEQYF.

The chain has TRBV24-1 and TRBJ2-5; without DNA, the TCRdb call of TRBD1 cannot be checked. This CDR3 has 14 residues. From germline, CDR1 is KGHDR and CDR2 SFDVKD. CDR3 protein: CATSDWALRETQYF.

The chain couples TRBV3-1 to TRBJ2-3; the TCRdb call, TRBD1, lacks DNA for checking. CDR1 LGHDT and CDR2 YNNKEL come from the germline V gene (reference sequence). CDR3 length equals 13 residues. The CDR3 spells CASSKNRGDTQYF.